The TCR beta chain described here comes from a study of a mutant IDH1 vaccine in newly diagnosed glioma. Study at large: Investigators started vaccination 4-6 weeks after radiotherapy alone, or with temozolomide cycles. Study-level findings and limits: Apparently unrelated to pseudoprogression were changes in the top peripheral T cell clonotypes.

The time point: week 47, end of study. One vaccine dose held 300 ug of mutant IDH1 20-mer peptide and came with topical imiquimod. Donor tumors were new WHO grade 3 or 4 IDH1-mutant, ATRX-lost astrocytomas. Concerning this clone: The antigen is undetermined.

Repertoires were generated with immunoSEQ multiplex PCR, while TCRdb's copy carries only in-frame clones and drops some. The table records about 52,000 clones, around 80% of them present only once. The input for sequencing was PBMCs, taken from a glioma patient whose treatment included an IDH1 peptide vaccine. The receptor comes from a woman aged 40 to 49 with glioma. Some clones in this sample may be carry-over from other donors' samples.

This chain's CDR3 is CASSVGLAGLGYEQYF. CDR3 in DNA: TGTGCCAGCAGCGTAGGGCTAGCGGGGCTCGGCTACGAGCAGTACTTC. This chain joins TRBV9 and TRBJ2-5, with 9 bases lining up with TRBD2. Judging by the DNA end, TRBJ2-7 fits better; the J call may be wrong. This CDR3 comprises 16 residues. The germline V gene has CDR1 SGDLS and CDR2 YYNGEE.